The rows below give T cell receptor beta chains drawn from one sample of a study of cytomegalovirus exposure and HLA in healthy donors. Repertoires were generated with immunoSEQ multiplex PCR, while TCRdb's copy carries only in-frame clones and drops some. Of approximately 160,000 clones listed, roughly 77% are singletons. What was sequenced was PBMCs. These TCRs come from a woman in her forties in good health and CMV-seropositive. The CDR3 runs from the conserved cysteine through the conserved F or W. Fields, in order: V gene, J gene, CDR3 protein.

>TRBV29-1|TRBJ2-7
CSVVDRATYEQYF
>TRBV9|TRBJ2-2
CASSPPRGTSGTGELFF
>TRBV6-1|TRBJ2-3
CASTSAGGLDTQYF
>TRBV28|TRBJ1-2
CASSLGGARRNYGYTF
>TRBV9|TRBJ2-7
CASSPRRRGSPNEQYF
>TRBV11-2|TRBJ2-1
CASRDRDRGAYNEQFF
>TRBV9|TRBJ2-7
CASSPRLATYEQYF
>TRBV19|TRBJ2-1
CASTHRQGTYNEQFF
>TRBV10-2|TRBJ2-3
CATQTQGGLTDTQYF
>TRBV7-8|TRBJ2-7
CASSLEGVLAGVVRNEQYF
>TRBV10-2|TRBJ2-2
CASSLVGGTDNTGELFF
>TRBV19|TRBJ2-1
CASSIGAIEQFF
>TRBV29-1|TRBJ1-2
CSVGNRAGGYTF
>TRBV19|TRBJ1-1
CASRGGTGVLNTEAFF
>TRBV29-1|TRBJ2-1
CSVKQGETLNEQFF
>TRBV19|TRBJ2-5
CASSRIVGGGKETQYF
>TRBV5-5|TRBJ2-3
CASSSTWRGTDTQYF
>TRBV5-1|TRBJ2-3
CASSLVPRGFAGTSGGRDTQYF
>TRBV2|TRBJ1-5
CASSPQGGGGQPQHF
>TRBV2|TRBJ2-1
CASRARDRVGIDEQFF
>TRBV6-1|TRBJ2-7
CASSEALNPTAPGGRAQYF
>TRBV30|TRBJ1-5
CAWSDRNQPQHF
>TRBV30|TRBJ1-5
CAWSVGGPSSNQPQHF
>TRBV7-2|TRBJ2-2
CARDSSNTGELFF
>TRBV9|TRBJ1-2
CASSPDSNYGYTF
>TRBV6-5|TRBJ2-7
CASSYSLRGSSYEQYF
>TRBV5-4|TRBJ2-3
CASSSRGNTDTQYF
>TRBV19|TRBJ1-1
CASSNGRGSNTEAFF
>TRBV9|TRBJ1-2
CASSTTDTSYGYTF
>TRBV18|TRBJ1-1
CASSLDRNTEAFF
>TRBV28|TRBJ2-4
CASSFGGSKNIQYF
>TRBV29-1|TRBJ1-2
CSVEADYGYTF
>TRBV10-3|TRBJ1-2
CAISDWTGMAYGYTF
>TRBV6-5|TRBJ1-2
CASSQTTGGNYGYTF
>TRBV4-2|TRBJ2-1
CASSQDRASGYNEQFF
>TRBV28|TRBJ1-1
CASSLLGREGTEAFF
>TRBV19|TRBJ1-5
CASSQSLSQPQHF
>TRBV11-3|TRBJ2-1
CASSSSGRGYNEQFF
>TRBV28|TRBJ1-1
CASSSGAGGETEAFF
>TRBV5-4|TRBJ2-1
CASSSTRGANNEQFF
>TRBV25-1|TRBJ1-1
CASRGTGFIAEAFF
>TRBV30|TRBJ2-2
CAWSPGLNTGELFF
>TRBV19|TRBJ2-3
CASSIQGTGDTQYF
>TRBV23-1|TRBJ1-4
CASSQSRPPQDLFF
>TRBV7-2|TRBJ1-5
CASSSAGEGNQPQHF
>TRBV6-5|TRBJ1-6
CASSLQGNRNSPLHF
>TRBV28|TRBJ2-7
CASSPSEGGRYEQYF
>TRBV11-2|TRBJ1-1
CASNSRTGGTEAFF
>TRBV4-3|TRBJ2-7
CASSQEQGATDQYF
>TRBV5-6|TRBJ2-7
CASSMTSGSYEQYF
>TRBV19|TRBJ1-2
CASSIIGTYYGYTF
>TRBV5-4|TRBJ2-1
CASSTGLAGTSEFF
>TRBV6-1|NA
CASSDPRDRGNWVLTYEQYF
>TRBV29-1|TRBJ1-2
CSVEGQGAGYGYTF
>TRBV19|TRBJ2-1
CASKASGTQEYNEQFF
>TRBV7-8|TRBJ2-7
CASSWTGALTYEQYF
>TRBV10-3|TRBJ1-2
CAISEGTGGRDYGYTF